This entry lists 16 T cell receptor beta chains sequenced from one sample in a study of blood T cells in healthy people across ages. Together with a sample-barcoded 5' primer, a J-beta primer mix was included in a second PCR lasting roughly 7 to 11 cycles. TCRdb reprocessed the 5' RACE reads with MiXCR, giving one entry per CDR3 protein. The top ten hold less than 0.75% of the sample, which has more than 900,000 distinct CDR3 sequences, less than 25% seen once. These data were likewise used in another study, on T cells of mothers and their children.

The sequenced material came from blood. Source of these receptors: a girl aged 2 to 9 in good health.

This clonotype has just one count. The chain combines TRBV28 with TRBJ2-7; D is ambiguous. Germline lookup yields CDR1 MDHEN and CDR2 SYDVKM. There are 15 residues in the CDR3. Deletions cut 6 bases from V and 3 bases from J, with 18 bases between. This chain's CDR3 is CASSTQTRYDYEQYF. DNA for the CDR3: TGTGCCAGCAGCACCCAAACAAGGTATGACTACGAGCAGTACTTC.

The CDR3 loop is CASSLSALGSPLHF. The CDR3 bases are TGTGCCAGCAGCTTATCGGCCCTGGGGTCACCCCTCCACTTT. The chain is built from TRBV7-2 and TRBJ1-6; D uncertain. Per the germline V gene, CDR1 is SGHTA and CDR2 is FQGNSA. The CDR3 runs 14 residues. Trimming left V 2 bases short and J 10 bases short, with 12 bases between.

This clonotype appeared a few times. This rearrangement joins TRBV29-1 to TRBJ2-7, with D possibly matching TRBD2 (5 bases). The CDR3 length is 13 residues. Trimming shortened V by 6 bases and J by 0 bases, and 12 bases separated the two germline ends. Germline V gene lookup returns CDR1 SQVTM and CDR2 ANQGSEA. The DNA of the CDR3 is TGCAGCGTGGACGAGGGAGACTCCTACGAGCAGTACTTC. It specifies CSVDEGDSYEQYF.

The DNA for the CDR3 is TGTGCCAGCAGCCCACCCAGGGGGCGACCTAACGCTGGGGCCAACGTCCTGACTTTC. It yields the protein CASSPPRGRPNAGANVLTF. V usage is TRBV21-1 and J usage is TRBJ2-6; the table gives TRBD1 as D, unverified against the DNA. TRBV21-1 is marked as a pseudogene. The CDR3 covers 19 residues.

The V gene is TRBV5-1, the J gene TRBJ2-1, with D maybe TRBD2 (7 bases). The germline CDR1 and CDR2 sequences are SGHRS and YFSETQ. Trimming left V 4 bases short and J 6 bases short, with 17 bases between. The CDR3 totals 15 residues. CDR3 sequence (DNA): TGCGCCAGCAGCCAGGGAGGGGTGGACAGCAATGAGCAGTTCTTC. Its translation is CASSQGGVDSNEQFF. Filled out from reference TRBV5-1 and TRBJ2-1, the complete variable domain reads KAGVTQTPRYLIKTRGQQVTLSCSPISGHRSVSWYQQTPGQGLQFLFEYFSETQRNKGNFPGRFSGRQFSNSRSEMNVSTLELGDSALYLCASSQGGVDSNEQFFGPGTRLTVL.

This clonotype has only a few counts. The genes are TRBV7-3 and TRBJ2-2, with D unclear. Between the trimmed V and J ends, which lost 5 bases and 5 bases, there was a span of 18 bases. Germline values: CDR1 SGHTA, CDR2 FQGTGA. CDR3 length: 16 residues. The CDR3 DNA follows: TGTGCCAGCAGCCCCGACTCCTCTCACTTTACCGGGGAGCTGTTTTTT. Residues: CASSPDSSHFTGELFF.

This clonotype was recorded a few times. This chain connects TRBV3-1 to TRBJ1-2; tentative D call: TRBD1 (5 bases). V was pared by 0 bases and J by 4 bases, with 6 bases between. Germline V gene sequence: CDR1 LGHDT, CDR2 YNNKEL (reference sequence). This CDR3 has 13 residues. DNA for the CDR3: TGTGCCAGCAGCCAAGAGCAGGGCTATGGCTACACCTTC. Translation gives CASSQEQGYGYTF.

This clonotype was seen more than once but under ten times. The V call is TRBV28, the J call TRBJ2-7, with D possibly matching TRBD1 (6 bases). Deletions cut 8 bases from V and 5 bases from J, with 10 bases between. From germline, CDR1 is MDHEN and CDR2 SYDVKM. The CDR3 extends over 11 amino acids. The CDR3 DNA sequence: TGTGCCAGCTTTAAGGGGGACGAGCAGTACTTC. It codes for CASFKGDEQYF.

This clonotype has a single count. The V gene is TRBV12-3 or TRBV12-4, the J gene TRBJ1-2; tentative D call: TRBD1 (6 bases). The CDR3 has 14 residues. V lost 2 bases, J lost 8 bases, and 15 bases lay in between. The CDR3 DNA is TGTGCCAGCAGTTTATCGGGGGCAGGGCCCGGCTACACCTTC. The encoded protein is CASSLSGAGPGYTF.

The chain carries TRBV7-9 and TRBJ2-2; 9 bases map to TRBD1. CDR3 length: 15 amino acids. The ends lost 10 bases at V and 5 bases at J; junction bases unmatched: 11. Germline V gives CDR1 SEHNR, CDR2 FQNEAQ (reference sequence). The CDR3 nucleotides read TGTGCCATCGACCTCGGGACAGGGCGTACCGGGGAGCTGTTTTTT. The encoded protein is CAIDLGTGRTGELFF.

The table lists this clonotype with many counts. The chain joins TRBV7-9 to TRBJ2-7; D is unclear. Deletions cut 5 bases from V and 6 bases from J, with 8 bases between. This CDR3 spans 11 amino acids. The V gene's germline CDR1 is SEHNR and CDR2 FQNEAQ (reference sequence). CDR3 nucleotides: TGTGCCAGCAGCCCCAACTCCGAGCAGTACTTC. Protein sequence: CASSPNSEQYF. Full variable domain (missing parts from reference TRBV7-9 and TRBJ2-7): DTGVSQNPRHKITKRGQNVTFRCDPISEHNRLYWYRQTLGQGPEFLTYFQNEAQLEKSRLLSDRFSAERPKGSFSTLEIQRTEQGDSAMYLCASSPNSEQYFGPGTRLTVT.

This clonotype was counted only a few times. The CDR3 DNA reads TGTGCCAGCAGCGCTAGCGGGGTCACAGATACGCAGTATTTT. It is translated as CASSASGVTDTQYF. This sequence joins TRBV9 and TRBJ2-3, with 9 bases identical to TRBD2. J was trimmed by 2 bases and V by 3 bases; bases with no gene match: 1. Germline V gene lookup returns CDR1 SGDLS and CDR2 YYNGEE. This CDR3 spans 14 amino acids.

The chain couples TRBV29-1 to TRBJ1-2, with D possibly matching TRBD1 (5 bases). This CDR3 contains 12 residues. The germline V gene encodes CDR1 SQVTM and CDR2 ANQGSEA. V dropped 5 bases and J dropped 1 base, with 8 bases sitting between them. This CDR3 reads CSVLDSNYGYTF. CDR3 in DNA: TGCAGCGTTTTAGACAGTAACTATGGCTACACCTTC.

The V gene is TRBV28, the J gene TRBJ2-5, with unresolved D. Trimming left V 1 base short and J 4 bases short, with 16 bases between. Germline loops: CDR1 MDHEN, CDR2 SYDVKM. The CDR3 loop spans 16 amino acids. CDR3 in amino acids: CASSLSLVYSSETQYF. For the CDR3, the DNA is TGTGCCAGCAGTTTATCGCTAGTTTATTCTTCAGAGACCCAGTACTTC.

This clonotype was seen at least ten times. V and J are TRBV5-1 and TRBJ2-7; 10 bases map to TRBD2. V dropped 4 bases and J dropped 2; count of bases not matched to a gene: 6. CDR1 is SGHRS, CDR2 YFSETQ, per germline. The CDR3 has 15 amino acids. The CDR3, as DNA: TGCGCCAGCAGCCCCGGGACTAGCGTTACCTACGAGCAGTACTTC. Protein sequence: CASSPGTSVTYEQYF. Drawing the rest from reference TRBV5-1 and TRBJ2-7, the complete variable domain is KAGVTQTPRYLIKTRGQQVTLSCSPISGHRSVSWYQQTPGQGLQFLFEYFSETQRNKGNFPGRFSGRQFSNSRSEMNVSTLELGDSALYLCASSPGTSVTYEQYFGPGTRLTVT.

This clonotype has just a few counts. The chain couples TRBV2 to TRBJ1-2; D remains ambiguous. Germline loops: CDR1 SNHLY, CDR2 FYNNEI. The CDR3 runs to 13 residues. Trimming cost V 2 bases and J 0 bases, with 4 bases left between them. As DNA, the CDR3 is TGTGCCAGCAGTGAATCGGCTAACTATGGCTACACCTTC. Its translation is CASSESANYGYTF.